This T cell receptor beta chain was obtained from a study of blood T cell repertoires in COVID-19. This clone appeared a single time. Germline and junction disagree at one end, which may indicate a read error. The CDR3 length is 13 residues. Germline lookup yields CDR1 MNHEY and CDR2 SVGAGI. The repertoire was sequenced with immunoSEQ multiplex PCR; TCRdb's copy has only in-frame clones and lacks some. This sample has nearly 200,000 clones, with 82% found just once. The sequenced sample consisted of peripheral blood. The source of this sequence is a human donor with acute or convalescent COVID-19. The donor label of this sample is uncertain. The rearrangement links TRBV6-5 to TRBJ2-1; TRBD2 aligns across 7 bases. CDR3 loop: CASSDSQLAREFF. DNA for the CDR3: TGTGCCAGCAGTGACTCCCAACTAGCGAGGGAGTTCTTC.